Shown below are 24 T cell receptor beta chains from a single sample sequenced in a study of graft-versus-host responses after intestinal transplantation (dated by TCRdb to the early 2020s). Library preparation was by the immunoSEQ multiplex PCR assay. TCRdb provides this immuneACCESS table in a form limited to in-frame rearrangements. Some clones are lacking; in checked studies, under half of them reflect an unresolved V gene, and why the rest are absent is not known. This sample is represented by tens of thousands of clones; 91% of them were singletons. Over 2% of the sample rests with the top ten. The specimen comprised PBMCs, sampled around 330 days after intestinal transplant. The receptors were gathered from a human patient who received an intestinal transplant, so some T cells may come from the graft donor.

This clone has only a few counts. The V call is TRBV19, the J call TRBJ1-5; the D is unclear. V dropped 8 bases and J dropped 0 bases, with 5 bases sitting between them. The length of the CDR3 is 12 residues. Looked up from germline, CDR1 is LNHDA and CDR2 is SQIVND (reference sequence). The CDR3 protein is CASQNSNQPQHF. The CDR3 DNA sequence: TGTGCCAGTCAAAATAGCAATCAGCCCCAGCATTTT.

The chain combines TRBV2 with TRBJ2-7; tentatively, D is TRBD2 (6 bases). V was pared by 5 bases and J by 11 bases, with 13 bases between. The CDR3 is 11 amino acids. The V gene's germline CDR1 is SNHLY and CDR2 FYNNEI. As DNA, the CDR3 is TGTGCCAGCAGTAGTTATGGGGGGAAGTACTTC. Amino acid sequence: CASSSYGGKYF.

In its sample, this clone was seen once. An end of the junction does not agree with germline; a read error may underlie this. The sample contains more than one DNA sequence encoding this CDR3. This rearrangement joins TRBV15 to TRBJ1-4; D is undetermined. The CDR3 contains 15 residues. Germline CDR1 is LNHNV and CDR2 is YYDKDF (reference sequence). This chain's CDR3 is CATSRPGRTNEKLFF. CDR3 in DNA: TGTGCCACCAGCCGCCCCGGCCGGACTAATGAAAAGCTGTTTTTT.

The sample holds a few counts of this clone. The rearrangement joins TRBV11-3 to TRBJ2-7; 8 bases match TRBD1. Per germline, CDR1 SGHNT and CDR2 YENEEA. The CDR3 is made up of 13 amino acids. Trimming cost V 5 bases and J 3 bases; bases outside gene matches: 3. The CDR3 nucleotides read TGTGCCAGCAGCCAAGGACAGGGCTACGAGCAGTACTTC. Amino acid sequence: CASSQGQGYEQYF.

This chain links TRBV6-1 with TRBJ2-5; a possible D gene is TRBD2 (6 bases). This CDR3 region has 13 residues. Germline V gene data show CDR1 as MNHNS and CDR2 as SASEGT. Trimming removed 5 bases at V and 6 bases at J, with 13 bases between. The CDR3 coding sequence is TGTGCCAGCAGTCCTAGGGGAGGACAGACCCAGTACTTC. Encoded protein: CASSPRGGQTQYF.

The rearrangement links TRBV30 to TRBJ1-5, with D perhaps TRBD1 (5 bases). The length of the CDR3 is 13 residues. Germline assignment: CDR1 GTSNPN and CDR2 SVGIG (reference sequence). Trimming stripped 0 bases from V and 5 bases from J, with 8 bases between. The DNA of the CDR3 is TGTGCCTGGAGTGTATGGGGGGATCAGCCCCAGCATTTT. Translating gives CAWSVWGDQPQHF. The full variable domain, completed using reference TRBV30 and TRBJ1-5, is SQTIHQWPATLVQPVGSPLSLECTVEGTSNPNLYWYRQAAGRGLQLLFYSVGIGQISSEVPQNLSASRPQDRQFILSSKKLLLSDSGFYLCAWSVWGDQPQHFGDGTRLSIL.

The chain employs TRBV4-1 and TRBJ2-1, with 7 bases that match TRBD1. CDR3 length equals 14 residues. Per germline, CDR1 MGHRA and CDR2 YSYEKL. Unmatched junction bases numbered 6, after V lost 3 bases and J lost 7 bases. In nucleotides, the CDR3 is TGCGCCAGCAGCCATCCGACAGGGCCAAATGAGCAGTTCTTC. Protein product: CASSHPTGPNEQFF.

The chain couples TRBV5-1 to TRBJ2-7; D call uncertain. Germline values: CDR1 SGHRS, CDR2 YFSETQ. V was clipped by 0 bases and J by 6 bases, with 7 bases between them. The CDR3 consists of 12 residues. The CDR3 protein is CASSLAGGEQYF. DNA for the CDR3: TGCGCCAGCAGCTTGGCGGGTGGCGAGCAGTACTTC.

This clone was seen once. This chain links TRBV28 with TRBJ2-5, with D perhaps matching TRBD2 (6 bases). The end of the DNA is better explained by TRBJ2-7, so the J call may be wrong. The CDR3 sequence is 13 residues long. Germline V lookup: CDR1 MDHEN, CDR2 SYDVKM. CDR3: CASTYSRGYEQYF. The CDR3 DNA reads as TGTGCCAGCACCTACTCCCGGGGGTACGAGCAGTACTTC.

The J gene is TRBJ1-1, the V gene TRBV7-2; D is uncertain. Germline values: CDR1 SGHTA, CDR2 FQGNSA. The CDR3 runs to 13 residues. V was clipped by 6 bases and J by 1 base, with 9 bases between them. This CDR3 is CASRLKQNTEAFF. DNA of the CDR3: TGTGCCAGCAGACTGAAGCAGAACACTGAAGCTTTCTTT.

This chain joins TRBV4-1 and TRBJ2-6; perhaps TRBD2 as D (6 bases). The CDR3 length is 16 residues. V dropped 1 base and J dropped 1 base, with 8 bases sitting between them. From germline, CDR1 is MGHRA and CDR2 YSYEKL. The CDR3 nucleotides read TGCGCCAGCAGCCAAGTAGGAGGGTCTGGGGCCAACGTCCTGACTTTC. This codes for CASSQVGGSGANVLTF.

This clone was detected once. The rearrangement uses TRBV7-2 and TRBJ2-5, with no clear D. Germline assignment: CDR1 SGHTA and CDR2 FQGNSA. V lost 2 bases, J lost 0 bases, and 7 bases lay in between. This CDR3 has 14 amino acids. DNA of the CDR3: TGTGCCAGCAGCTTATACAGCAACCAAGAGACCCAGTACTTC. Its protein is CASSLYSNQETQYF.

J is TRBJ2-3 and V is TRBV27, with TRBD2 matching over 10 bases. CDR3 size: 17 residues. Unmatched junction bases numbered 6, after V lost 2 bases and J lost 1 base. Looked up from germline, CDR1 is MNHEY and CDR2 is SMNVEV (reference sequence). The DNA for the CDR3 is TGTGCCAGCAGTTTACTCCTCCTAGCGGGGGGCACAGATACGCAGTATTTT. It yields the protein CASSLLLLAGGTDTQYF.

The J gene is TRBJ2-7, the V gene TRBV27, with 8 nucleotides matching TRBD1. Germline V gene lookup returns CDR1 MNHEY and CDR2 SMNVEV (reference sequence). The CDR3 is 13 residues long. The V gene end was trimmed by 6 bases and the J gene end by 5 bases; junction bases not matched to a gene: 6. The CDR3 loop is CASSGGTGHEQYF. CDR3 DNA: TGTGCCAGCAGCGGTGGGACAGGACACGAGCAGTACTTC.

The chain is built from TRBV7-9 and TRBJ2-7, with D perhaps matching TRBD1 or TRBD2 (5 bases each). CDR3 length: 15 residues. V dropped 5 bases and J dropped 0 bases, with 14 bases sitting between them. Germline V gives CDR1 SEHNR, CDR2 FQNEAQ (reference sequence). The CDR3 loop reads CASSPGTESSYEQYF. The CDR3 region has the DNA TGTGCCAGCAGCCCCGGGACGGAGAGCTCCTACGAGCAGTACTTC.

This clone was observed once. The V gene is TRBV10-3, the J gene TRBJ2-1; a possible D gene is TRBD2 (6 bases). CDR3 length equals 14 residues. V lost 8 bases and J lost 3, with 14 bases in between. Looked up from germline, CDR1 is ENHRY and CDR2 is SYGVKD. The CDR3 DNA follows: TGTGCCATCCTCGCGGCGGGGAGCTACAATGAGCAGTTCTTC. Translated, it gives CAILAAGSYNEQFF.

The CDR3 protein is CASTGVAVGQETQYF. CDR3 coding DNA: TGTGCCAGCACGGGAGTAGCGGTGGGGCAAGAGACCCAGTACTTC. The rearrangement uses TRBV6-5 and TRBJ2-5; a possible D gene is TRBD2 (6 bases). Germline V gives CDR1 MNHEY, CDR2 SVGAGI. There are 15 residues in the CDR3. V lost 7 bases to trimming and J lost 2 bases, with 17 bases between them.

The chain has TRBV28 and TRBJ1-4; 8 bases match TRBD1. Germline-derived CDR1 and CDR2 are MDHEN and SYDVKM. The CDR3 loop spans 14 amino acids. V was pared by 6 bases and J by 8 bases, with 8 bases of the junction left unmatched. The CDR3 DNA is TGTGCCAGCAGAGGGGGACAGGCGGGGGAAAAACTGTTTTTT. Amino acid sequence: CASRGGQAGEKLFF.

The chain is built from TRBV4-2 and TRBJ2-1, with a possible D match to TRBD1 (6 bases). The CDR3 has 17 residues. V was shortened by 0 bases and J by 3 bases, with 15 bases between the two germline ends. CDR1 and CDR2 (germline): LGHNA, YNFKEQ. As DNA, the CDR3 is TGTGCCAGCAGCCAAGATCCGGCACAGGGATACTACAATGAGCAGTTCTTC. It translates to CASSQDPAQGYYNEQFF.

This clone has only a few counts. The rearrangement links TRBV6-4 to TRBJ1-1; D unclear. The germline V gene encodes CDR1 MRHNA and CDR2 SNTAGT. The CDR3 loop spans 13 amino acids. Trimming left V 3 bases short and J 0 bases short, with 5 bases between. This CDR3 reads CASSDGLNTEAFF. For the CDR3, the DNA is TGTGCCAGCAGTGATGGATTGAACACTGAAGCTTTCTTT.

CDR3 amino acids: CASSSLAGDGETQYF. CDR3 DNA sequence: TGTGCCAGCAGTTCCCTAGCGGGAGATGGGGAGACCCAGTACTTC. The J gene is TRBJ2-5, the V gene TRBV6-5; the match to TRBD2 covers 10 bases. Germline-derived CDR1 and CDR2 are MNHEY and SVGAGI. There are 15 residues in the CDR3. V shed 4 bases and J 5 bases; nucleotides not matched to a gene: 7.

J is TRBJ2-1 and V is TRBV7-2; 12 bases agree with TRBD2. CDR1 is SGHTA, CDR2 FQGNSA, per germline. Trimming at V came to 5 bases and at J to 7 bases, leaving 6 bases not matched to a gene. The length of the CDR3 is 15 residues. Here the CDR3 DNA reads TGTGCCAGCAGCCCCACTAGCGGGAGGAAGAATGAGCAGTTCTTC. Its translation is CASSPTSGRKNEQFF.

This clone was observed a handful of times. This chain connects TRBV6-5 to TRBJ1-5; no firm D call. Trimming took off 2 bases at V and 2 bases at J, with 10 bases between the two ends. CDR1 is MNHEY, CDR2 SVGAGI, per germline. CDR3 length: 15 amino acids. The CDR3 coding sequence is TGTGCCAGCAGTTACACAGAAGAAGGCAATCAGCCCCAGCATTTT. This sequence encodes CASSYTEEGNQPQHF.

The chain employs TRBV4-1 and TRBJ2-5; D unresolved. Trimming cost V 3 bases and J 3 bases, with 8 bases left between them. CDR1 and CDR2 (germline): MGHRA, YSYEKL. This CDR3 spans 13 amino acids. The CDR3 here is CASSQMSEETQYF. The CDR3 coding sequence is TGCGCCAGCAGCCAGATGAGCGAAGAGACCCAGTACTTC.